Presented here are 3 T cell receptor beta chains from one specimen sequenced in a study of chemoradiotherapy in HPV16-positive cancers. Sequencing used immunoSEQ multiplex PCR; TCRdb keeps in-frame clones, though not all of them. The sample contains under 85,000 clones, 88% of which appear only once. Sample: blood, taken from a patient who underwent chemoradiotherapy. The source is a human donor with HPV-associated anogenital cancer.

V and J are TRBV7-9 and TRBJ1-1; D not certain. V gave up 5 bases and J gave up 7 bases, with 11 bases separating them. This CDR3 has 12 amino acids. Germline assignment: CDR1 SEHNR and CDR2 FQNEAQ (reference sequence). CDR3 sequence: CASSPSVREAFF. The CDR3 DNA sequence: TGTGCCAGCAGCCCCTCGGTCCGTGAAGCTTTCTTT.

The V and J genes are TRBV4-1 and TRBJ1-1; D ambiguous. The germline V and J ends were trimmed by 4 bases and 6 bases, with 12 bases remaining between them. There are 13 residues in the CDR3. From germline, CDR1 is MGHRA and CDR2 YSYEKL. The CDR3 bases are TGCGCCAGCAGCCTTACAGTTCCAGCTGAAGCTTTCTTT. Protein sequence: CASSLTVPAEAFF.

This chain links TRBV19 with TRBJ1-3; no definite D call. Germline values: CDR1 LNHDA, CDR2 SQIVND (reference sequence). The length of the CDR3 is 15 residues. Trimming shortened V by 4 bases and J by 4 bases, and 14 bases separated the two germline ends. This chain's CDR3 is CASSTAGRSGNTIYF. The CDR3 DNA reads as TGTGCCAGTAGTACCGCCGGCAGGTCCGGAAACACCATATATTTT.